Presented here are 17 T cell receptor beta chains from one specimen sequenced in a study of post-analysis software for immune sequencing data. General study findings and limits: Compared with controls, patients had more of about 5 TRBV segments, including TRBV5-6, TRBV5-1 and TRBV20-1.

The TCR beta cDNA libraries contained unique molecular identifiers. TCRdb re-derived calls from the PCR reads in MiXCR, one entry per CDR3 protein. The table has about 500,000 distinct CDR3 sequences, nearly 45% seen once. Their cognate antigens are unknown. Sample: blood. These receptors were obtained from a girl under 18 with multiple sclerosis.

This chain connects TRBV6-4 to TRBJ2-3; 10 bases match TRBD1. The CDR3 loop spans 15 amino acids. J was trimmed by 8 bases and V by 5 bases; bases with no gene match: 10. Germline V CDR1 and CDR2: MRHNA, SNTAGT. This CDR3 is CASSPVDRGLGTQYF. CDR3 coding DNA: TGTGCCAGCAGTCCAGTCGACAGGGGGCTTGGTACGCAGTATTTT.

This clonotype appeared many times. The chain recombines TRBV5-1 with TRBJ2-3; D uncertain. V gave up 5 bases and J gave up 0 bases, with 4 bases separating them. Germline CDR1 reads SGHRS; CDR2 reads YFSETQ. The CDR3 consists of 12 residues. The CDR3, as DNA: TGCGCCAGCAGTGAGAGCACAGATACGCAGTATTTT. Protein sequence: CASSESTDTQYF.

The CDR3 nucleotides are TGCGCCAGCAGCCAAGAGCCGATGAGGCCAGCGAACATTCAGTACTTC. This codes for CASSQEPMRPANIQYF. The chain uses TRBV4-1 and TRBJ2-4, with no clear D. Germline V gene data show CDR1 as MGHRA and CDR2 as YSYEKL. The CDR3 sequence is 16 residues long. The V gene lost 0 bases and the J gene lost 7 bases, with 16 bases spanning the gap.

V usage is TRBV6-5 and J usage is TRBJ2-5; the D gene is possibly TRBD2 (5 bases). The end of the DNA fits TRBJ2-7 better, so the J call may be wrong. CDR3 length: 15 residues. CDR1 MNHEY and CDR2 SVGAGI come from the germline V gene. The CDR3 nucleotides read TGTGCCAGCAGTTACTCGAGGGTAGGCATAGGCGAGCAGTACTTC. It translates to CASSYSRVGIGEQYF.

The V and J genes are TRBV5-1 and TRBJ1-1, with 8 bases identical to TRBD1. Germline CDR1 SGHRS, CDR2 YFSETQ. The ends lost 3 bases at V and 8 bases at J; junction bases unmatched: 9. The CDR3 spans 14 residues. CDR3 residues: CASSSDRGDIEAFF. The CDR3 DNA reads TGCGCCAGCAGCTCAGACAGGGGTGATATAGAAGCTTTCTTT.

Notes on this clonotype: An end of the junction does not agree with germline; a read error may underlie this. This chain connects TRBV7-2 to TRBJ2-7; no reliable D call. Germline CDR1 is SGHTA and CDR2 is FQGNSA. CDR3 length equals 14 residues. CDR3 loop: CANSLSTESYEQYF. For the CDR3, the DNA is TGTGCCAACAGCTTATCAACGGAATCCTACGAGCAGTACTTC.

This rearrangement joins TRBV11-2 to TRBJ2-7, with D possibly TRBD1 on 5 matching bases. V dropped 3 bases and J dropped 3 bases, with 9 bases sitting between them. CDR3 size: 13 residues. Germline-derived CDR1 and CDR2 are SGHAT and FQNNGV. The CDR3 here is CASSFGHHYEQYF. The CDR3 DNA follows: TGTGCCAGCAGCTTTGGACATCACTACGAGCAGTACTTC.

There are a few counts of this clonotype. The V call is TRBV28, the J call TRBJ2-7; perhaps TRBD2 as D (5 bases). CDR1 is MDHEN and CDR2 is SYDVKM in the germline V gene. Trimming shortened V by 7 bases and J by 1 base, and 11 bases separated the two germline ends. This CDR3 spans 13 amino acids. The CDR3 sequence is CASTPGMSYEQYF. Here the CDR3 DNA reads TGTGCCAGCACCCCCGGGATGTCCTACGAGCAGTACTTC. Complete variable domain (other parts from reference TRBV28 and TRBJ2-7): DVKVTQSSRYLVKRTGEKVFLECVQDMDHENMFWYRQDPGLGLRLIYFSYDVKMKEKGDIPEGYSVSREKKERFSLILESASTNQTSMYLCASTPGMSYEQYFGPGTRLTVT.

The V gene is TRBV7-2, the J gene TRBJ1-1, with 10 bases that match TRBD1. The CDR3 is made up of 15 amino acids. Germline CDR1 is SGHTA and CDR2 is FQGNSA. V shed 2 bases and J 10 bases; nucleotides not matched to a gene: 10. The CDR3 sequence is CASSLQSGTGVVAFF. The CDR3 DNA reads TGTGCCAGCAGCTTACAGAGCGGGACAGGGGTTGTAGCTTTCTTT.

There are a few counts of this clonotype. This chain uses TRBV5-1 with TRBJ2-1, with TRBD2 identical over 9 bases. The germline CDR1 and CDR2 sequences are SGHRS and YFSETQ. The CDR3 is 15 residues long. The ends lost 7 bases at V and 4 bases at J; junction bases unmatched: 9. CDR3 amino acids: CASSRAGGSYNEQFF. The CDR3 DNA is TGCGCCAGCTCTAGAGCGGGAGGAAGTTACAATGAGCAGTTCTTC.

The chain uses TRBV6-6 and TRBJ2-7, with 10 positions matching TRBD2. Germline V lookup: CDR1 MNHNY, CDR2 SVGAGI (reference sequence). V gave up 4 bases and J gave up 5 bases; unmatched junction bases: 8. The CDR3 totals 15 residues. The chain's CDR3 is CASSSASGRVHEQYF. DNA for the CDR3: TGTGCCAGCAGTTCCGCTAGCGGGAGAGTACACGAGCAGTACTTC.

There are a few counts of this clonotype. This chain joins TRBV28 and TRBJ2-5; tentative D call: TRBD2 (5 bases). The germline V gene has CDR1 MDHEN and CDR2 SYDVKM. V lost 3 bases and J lost 5, with 19 bases in between. The CDR3 spans 16 residues. The CDR3 loop reads CASSFKLRRGPETQYF. The CDR3 nucleotides are TGTGCCAGCAGTTTCAAACTCCGACGGGGTCCGGAGACCCAGTACTTC.

The chain is built from TRBV10-3 and TRBJ2-5; 9 bases are a match to TRBD2. Germline CDR1 reads ENHRY; CDR2 reads SYGVKD. The CDR3 totals 15 residues. With V trimmed by 2 bases and J by 4 bases, 5 bases remained unmatched. For the CDR3, the DNA is TGTGCCATCAGTGAGGCGGGAGGGCCGGGAGAGACCCAGTACTTC. Its translation: CAISEAGGPGETQYF.

DNA for the CDR3: TGCAGTGCTGAGAGTACTAGCGGGAATAACAATGAGCAGTTCTTC. It specifies CSAESTSGNNNEQFF. The chain uses TRBV20-1 and TRBJ2-1, with TRBD2 matching 10 bases. From germline, CDR1 is DFQATT and CDR2 SNEGSKA (reference sequence). With V trimmed by 5 bases and J by 5 bases, 9 bases remained unmatched. The CDR3 consists of 15 residues.

This clonotype was found a few times. For the CDR3, the DNA is TGTGCCAGCAGCCAAGGGGGGAACACAGATACGCAGTATTTT. Its protein product is CASSQGGNTDTQYF. The V and J genes are TRBV7-2 and TRBJ2-3; D is tentatively TRBD1 or TRBD2 (6 bases each). V was clipped by 5 bases and J by 2 bases, with 11 bases between them. Germline values: CDR1 SGHTA, CDR2 FQGNSA. The CDR3 consists of 14 residues.

V usage is TRBV20-1 and J usage is TRBJ2-7; 9 bases match TRBD2. Per the germline V gene, CDR1 is DFQATT and CDR2 is SNEGSKA (reference sequence). The CDR3 totals 13 residues. The CDR3 DNA reads TGCAGCGAATCGCTAGCGGGAACCTACGAGCAGTACTTC. It yields the protein CSESLAGTYEQYF.

In its sample, this clonotype was seen a few times. This CDR3 reads CSAPTGPPRDIQYF. The DNA for the CDR3 is TGCAGTGCTCCAACGGGGCCCCCGAGAGACATTCAGTACTTC. The genes are TRBV20-1 and TRBJ2-4, with D perhaps TRBD1 or TRBD2 (5 bases each). This CDR3 is 14 amino acids long. CDR1 DFQATT and CDR2 SNEGSKA come from the germline V gene (reference sequence). V was shortened by 5 bases and J by 8 bases, with 19 bases between the two germline ends.